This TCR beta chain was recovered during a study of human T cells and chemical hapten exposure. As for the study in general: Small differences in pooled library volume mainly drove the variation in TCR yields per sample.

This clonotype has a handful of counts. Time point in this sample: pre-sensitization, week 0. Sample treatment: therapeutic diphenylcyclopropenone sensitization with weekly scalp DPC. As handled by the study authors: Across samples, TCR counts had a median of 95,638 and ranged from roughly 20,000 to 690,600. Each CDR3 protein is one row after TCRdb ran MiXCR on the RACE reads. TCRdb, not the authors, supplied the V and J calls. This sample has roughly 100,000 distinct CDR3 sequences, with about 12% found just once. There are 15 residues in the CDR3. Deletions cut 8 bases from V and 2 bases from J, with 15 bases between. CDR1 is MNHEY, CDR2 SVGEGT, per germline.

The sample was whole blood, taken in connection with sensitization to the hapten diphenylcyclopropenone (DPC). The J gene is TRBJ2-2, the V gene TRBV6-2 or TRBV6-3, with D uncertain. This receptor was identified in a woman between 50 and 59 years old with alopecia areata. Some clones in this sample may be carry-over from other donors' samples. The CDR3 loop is CASPPGAYNTGELFF. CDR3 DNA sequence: TGTGCCAGCCCCCCCGGAGCCTATAACACCGGGGAGCTGTTTTTT.